Each of the 14 T cell receptor beta chains below was sequenced from the same sample in a study of molecular identifiers for immune sequencing clone quantification. Each CDR3 protein gets one entry after TCRdb re-called the PCR reads with MiXCR. The sample shows about 640,000 distinct CDR3 sequences, about 20% of them seen only once. The specimen sequenced was naive CD8+ T cells from blood, with Jurkat cell RNA spiked in. Stated subset: FACS-sorted CD8+CD4-CCR7+CD45RA+ naive T cells. The receptors were sampled from a human donor in good health. Some libraries in this study had Jurkat cell RNA spiked in.

The chain recombines TRBV19 with TRBJ1-2, with 7 bases that match TRBD1. The V segment lost 6 bases and the J segment 5 bases; nucleotides outside the gene matches: 9. This CDR3 is 14 amino acids long. Germline values: CDR1 LNHDA, CDR2 SQIVND (reference sequence). CDR3 coding DNA: TGTGCCAGTAGCCACCAGGGGGGAGAATATGGCTACACCTTC. Its translation is CASSHQGGEYGYTF.

The chain couples TRBV4-3 to TRBJ2-2, with D perhaps given as TRBD1 or TRBD2 (5 bases each). Trimming stripped 8 bases from V and 6 bases from J, with 7 bases between. The CDR3 extends over 11 amino acids. Germline CDR1 LGHNA, CDR2 YSLEER. The chain's CDR3 is CASGGAGELFF. The CDR3 nucleotides are TGCGCCAGCGGGGGAGCCGGGGAGCTGTTTTTT.

A note on this clonotype: A much more abundant neighbour one base away suggests this may be a read error. V and J are TRBV7-6 and TRBJ2-7; a possible D gene is TRBD2 (5 bases). Germline V gene data show CDR1 as SGHVS and CDR2 as FNYEAQ. The V gene lost 7 bases and the J gene lost 3 bases, with 16 bases spanning the gap. The CDR3 covers 14 residues. CDR3 sequence reads: CASNEEEDRYEQYF. In DNA form, the CDR3 reads TGTGCCAGCAACGAAGAGGAGGATCGCTACGAGCAGTACTTC.

In its sample, this clonotype was seen many times. The rearrangement uses TRBV28 and TRBJ1-4; D is perhaps TRBD1 (5 bases). Looked up from germline, CDR1 is MDHEN and CDR2 is SYDVKM. CDR3 size: 14 residues. The V and J ends lost 5 bases and 5 bases respectively, with 12 bases between them. The CDR3 region is CASSAGLKNEKLFF. The CDR3 DNA sequence: TGTGCCAGCAGTGCGGGACTGAAGAATGAAAAACTGTTTTTT.

This clonotype was counted at least ten times. This chain uses TRBV14 with TRBJ2-1; D not resolved. CDR3 length equals 14 residues. CDR1 SGHDN and CDR2 FVKESK come from the germline V gene. Trimming removed 4 bases from V and 0 bases from J, with 7 bases in between. For the CDR3, the DNA is TGTGCCAGCAGCCTCCAGAGCTCCTACAATGAGCAGTTCTTC. It translates to CASSLQSSYNEQFF.

This clonotype showed up many times. This chain links TRBV28 with TRBJ1-2; 8 bases align to TRBD1. V dropped 6 bases and J dropped 4; count of bases not matched to a gene: 13. The CDR3 consists of 16 residues. Germline assignment: CDR1 MDHEN and CDR2 SYDVKM. CDR3 coding DNA: TGTGCCAGCAGCCCAACCCCACAGGGGGTCTTCTATGGCTACACCTTC. Translated, it gives CASSPTPQGVFYGYTF.

Remarks on this clonotype: At one end the junction does not follow the germline gene, possibly because of a read error. In nucleotides, the CDR3 is TGTGCCAGCAGCTTAACGGCGGGGAGCTCCTACGATGAGCAGTTCTTC. Amino acid sequence: CASSLTAGSSYDEQFF. This rearrangement joins TRBV7-3 to TRBJ2-1, with D possibly TRBD2 on 6 matching bases. CDR1 and CDR2 (germline): SGHTA, FQGTGA. The CDR3 is 16 residues long.

This clonotype came up a few times. This rearrangement joins TRBV7-8 to TRBJ1-6, with unresolved D. Germline V CDR1 and CDR2: SGHVS, FQNEAQ. This CDR3 spans 14 amino acids. V shed 3 bases and J shed 8 bases, with 11 bases lying between them. CDR3 protein: CASSFEGLYSPLHF. The CDR3 coding sequence is TGTGCCAGCAGCTTTGAGGGCCTTTATTCACCCCTCCACTTT.

The chain combines TRBV9 with TRBJ2-1; D gene unclear. Trimming took 4 bases from V and 7 from J, leaving 12 bases between them. This CDR3 is built from 13 residues. Germline CDR1 SGDLS, CDR2 YYNGEE. The CDR3 is CASSPTFRNEQFF. The CDR3, as DNA: TGTGCCAGCAGCCCGACATTTAGGAATGAGCAGTTCTTC.

A few counts support this clonotype. This chain uses TRBV11-2 with TRBJ2-1; 9 nucleotides line up with TRBD2. J lost 7 bases, V lost 1 base, and 8 bases had no gene match. CDR1 is SGHAT and CDR2 is FQNNGV in the germline V gene. The CDR3 runs 16 residues. CDR3 region: CASSLGLAGLENEQFF. The CDR3, as DNA: TGTGCCAGCAGCTTAGGGCTAGCGGGACTAGAAAATGAGCAGTTCTTC.

There are many counts of this clonotype. The chain employs TRBV2 and TRBJ2-3, with D perhaps matching TRBD1 (5 bases). Germline V gene lookup returns CDR1 SNHLY and CDR2 FYNNEI. Between the trimmed V and J ends, which lost 6 bases and 1 base, there was a span of 17 bases. The length of the CDR3 is 16 residues. The CDR3 sequence is CASSDHQGGRTDTQYF. The CDR3 nucleotides are TGTGCCAGCAGCGATCACCAGGGTGGTCGCACAGATACGCAGTATTTT. Full variable domain (missing parts from reference TRBV2 and TRBJ2-3): EPEVTQTPSHQVTQMGQEVILRCVPISNHLYFYWYRQILGQKVEFLVSFYNNEISEKSEIFDDQFSVERPDGSNFTLKIRSTKLEDSAMYFCASSDHQGGRTDTQYFGPGTRLTVL.

This clonotype was recorded at least ten times. CDR3 coding DNA: TGTGCCAGCAGTTTGCCGGGGTCCGGGGAGCTGTTTTTT. It is translated as CASSLPGSGELFF. The rearrangement links TRBV12-3 or TRBV12-4 to TRBJ2-2, with D perhaps matching TRBD2 (5 bases). The V end lost 3 bases, the J end lost 6 bases, and 8 bases lay between the germline ends. The CDR3 sequence is 13 residues long.

This clonotype was seen at least ten times. V is TRBV19 and J is TRBJ1-5; 8 nucleotides align to TRBD1. The CDR3 is made up of 15 amino acids. Germline CDR1 reads LNHDA; CDR2 reads SQIVND (reference sequence). The V segment lost 2 bases and the J segment 0 bases; nucleotides outside the gene matches: 0. The CDR3 region has the DNA TGTGCCAGTAGTATACAGGGGGCTAGCAATCAGCCCCAGCATTTT. Its translation is CASSIQGASNQPQHF.

This clonotype was seen ten or more times. CDR3 DNA sequence: TGTGCCAGCAGTGAACAGGTTACTGCCAAAAACATTCAGTACTTC. It yields the protein CASSEQVTAKNIQYF. This chain uses TRBV2 with TRBJ2-4; D is unclear. The germline V gene encodes CDR1 SNHLY and CDR2 FYNNEI. CDR3 length: 15 residues. Deletions cut 2 bases from V and 1 base from J, with 9 bases between. Full variable domain (remainder filled in from reference TRBV2 and TRBJ2-4): EPEVTQTPSHQVTQMGQEVILRCVPISNHLYFYWYRQILGQKVEFLVSFYNNEISEKSEIFDDQFSVERPDGSNFTLKIRSTKLEDSAMYFCASSEQVTAKNIQYFGAGTRLSVL.